What follows are 31 T cell receptor beta chains derived from one specimen sequenced in a study of beta chain features in type 1 diabetes. Study-wide findings and caveats: In every one of the four CD4+ subsets, TCRB CDR3s were moderately but significantly shorter in Type 1 diabetes patients.

The investigators reverse transcribed all of the isolated RNA, so they sequenced expressed TCRB transcripts. Using immunoSEQ multiplex PCR, the repertoire was profiled, and TCRdb retains in-frame clones only, with some absent. This table has about 41,000 clones, roughly 70% appearing once. Their specific antigens are unknown. Sequencing was done on a sample of Tregs from blood. These receptors were collected from a young man with type 1 diabetes. Some clones in this sample may be carry-over from other donors' samples.

The rearrangement uses TRBV11-2 and TRBJ2-3; TRBD2 aligns across 11 bases. The CDR3 is 15 residues long. Germline V CDR1 and CDR2: SGHAT, FQNNGV. V trimming: 3 bases; J trimming: 6 bases; junction bases outside the gene matches: 5. The CDR3 DNA sequence: TGTGCCAGCAGCTTCGTAGCGGGGGGGAAGGATACGCAGTATTTT. Encoded protein: CASSFVAGGKDTQYF.

The gene calls are TRBV6-5 and TRBJ2-3, with D possibly being TRBD2 (6 bases). The CDR3 has 16 residues. Trimming stripped 4 bases from V and 6 bases from J, with 20 bases between. The germline V gene has CDR1 MNHEY and CDR2 SVGAGI. The CDR3 loop reads CASSFGTGPGGDTQYF. The CDR3 DNA reads as TGTGCCAGCAGTTTCGGGACTGGTCCGGGCGGGGATACGCAGTATTTT.

This clone was found a few times. The V and J genes are TRBV7-3 and TRBJ1-2, with a tentative D call TRBD1 (5 bases). CDR1 is SGHTA and CDR2 is FQGTGA in the germline V gene. The CDR3 sequence is 14 residues long. Trimming stripped 5 bases from V and 6 bases from J, with 16 bases between. Here the CDR3 reads CASSPSGGVDGYTF. In DNA form, the CDR3 reads TGTGCCAGCAGCCCCTCCGGGGGAGTCGATGGCTACACCTTC.

The V call is TRBV7-3, the J call TRBJ2-2, with 10 bases identical to TRBD1. Germline trimming cut 5 bases from V and 3 bases from J; bases unmatched to any gene: 9. The CDR3 extends over 17 amino acids. CDR1 SGHTA and CDR2 FQGTGA come from the germline V gene. CDR3: CASSPRGQGLDTGELFF. DNA for the CDR3: TGTGCCAGCAGCCCCAGGGGACAGGGGCTCGACACCGGGGAGCTGTTTTTT.

The V gene is TRBV5-1, the J gene TRBJ1-4, with D tentatively TRBD1 (5 bases). The CDR3 contains 14 residues. V was trimmed by 4 bases and J by 6 bases, leaving 13 bases between them. CDR1 SGHRS and CDR2 YFSETQ come from the germline V gene. CDR3 protein: CASSEGTGYEKLFF. In DNA, the CDR3 is TGCGCCAGCAGCGAAGGAACAGGCTATGAAAAACTGTTTTTT.

The chain carries TRBV27 and TRBJ2-3; 7 bases are a match to TRBD1. This CDR3 spans 14 amino acids. Germline CDR1 reads MNHEY; CDR2 reads SMNVEV (reference sequence). V was clipped by 5 bases and J by 4 bases; unmatched bases: 6. As DNA, the CDR3 is TGTGCCAGCAGTCCAAGACAGGGTTCAGATACGCAGTATTTT. As protein: CASSPRQGSDTQYF.

Remarks on this clone: One end of the junction varies from germline; a read error may be responsible. V and J are TRBV28 and TRBJ1-2; unclear D gene. The CDR3 is 12 residues long. Germline assignment: CDR1 MDHEN and CDR2 SYDVKM. The CDR3 coding sequence is TGTGTCAGCAGTTTATGGGAGGGTGGCCACACCTTC. Translated, it gives CVSSLWEGGHTF.

This clone has a handful of counts. The chain has TRBV30 and TRBJ2-3; 10 nucleotides align to TRBD2. CDR3 length equals 15 residues. Germline lookup yields CDR1 GTSNPN and CDR2 SVGIG (reference sequence). Losses at the gene ends were 2 bases for V and 5 bases for J; bases not matched to a gene: 7. The CDR3 sequence: CAWSPWTSGLDTQYF. In DNA form, the CDR3 reads TGTGCCTGGAGTCCATGGACTAGCGGATTAGATACGCAGTATTTT.

V gene TRBV12-5 combines with J gene TRBJ2-6; the D gene is possibly TRBD1 (5 bases). The V end lost 0 bases, the J end lost 2 bases, and 8 bases lay between the germline ends. The CDR3 is 16 residues long. Germline lookup yields CDR1 LGHNT and CDR2 FRNRAP. Here the CDR3 DNA reads TGTGCTAGTGGTTTGGTTATCAGGGCTGGGGCCAACGTCCTGACTTTC. Translating gives CASGLVIRAGANVLTF.

This clone was seen more than once but under ten times. V usage is TRBV6-5 and J usage is TRBJ2-3, with a tentative D call TRBD1 (6 bases). In germline, CDR1 is MNHEY, CDR2 SVGAGI. The germline V and J ends were trimmed by 6 bases and 5 bases, with 18 bases remaining between them. The CDR3 consists of 15 residues. The CDR3 loop reads CASSSTGQGLDTQYF. The CDR3 DNA reads TGTGCCAGCAGCTCTACAGGGCAGGGATTAGATACGCAGTATTTT.

This clone occurred a few times. This chain joins TRBV13 and TRBJ2-3; D possibly corresponds to TRBD2 (5 bases). CDR3 length: 15 amino acids. Trimming took off 0 bases at V and 4 bases at J, with 11 bases between the two ends. Germline V gene lookup returns CDR1 PRHDT and CDR2 FYEKMQ (reference sequence). DNA of the CDR3: TGTGCCAGCAGCTTAGGCGGGGTGTGGTCAGATACGCAGTATTTT. It yields the protein CASSLGGVWSDTQYF.

This clone was detected only a few times. The chain uses TRBV6-6 and TRBJ2-7; 7 bases align to TRBD2. J was trimmed by 4 bases and V by 6 bases; bases with no gene match: 6. The CDR3 is made up of 13 amino acids. CDR1 is MNHNY, CDR2 SVGAGI, per germline (reference sequence). CDR3 bases: TGTGCCAGCAGCCCCATGCGGGGGTACGAGCAGTACTTC. It is translated as CASSPMRGYEQYF.

This chain links TRBV18 with TRBJ2-1; 11 positions match TRBD2. The germline V gene encodes CDR1 KGHSH and CDR2 LQKENI. The CDR3 extends over 15 amino acids. J gave up 8 bases and V 1 base, and 4 bases lay outside the gene matches. This CDR3 is CASSPQALAGDEQFF. In nucleotides, the CDR3 is TGTGCCAGCTCACCACAAGCACTAGCGGGGGATGAGCAGTTCTTC.

The V call is TRBV7-2, the J call TRBJ2-1, with 10 bases fitting TRBD2. The trim removed 8 bases at V and 10 bases at J, leaving 11 bases unmatched. Germline V CDR1 and CDR2: SGHTA, FQGNSA. The CDR3 has 14 amino acids. The CDR3 region is CASRLAGAKAEQFF. CDR3 sequence (DNA): TGTGCCAGCCGGCTAGCGGGGGCCAAAGCGGAGCAGTTCTTC.

The chain recombines TRBV5-1 with TRBJ1-1; tentative D call: TRBD1 (5 bases). The CDR3 loop spans 13 amino acids. Germline V lookup: CDR1 SGHRS, CDR2 YFSETQ. V was clipped by 1 base and J by 3 bases, with 7 bases between them. In DNA form, the CDR3 reads TGCGCCAGCAGCTTGTCCAGGGACACTGAAGCTTTCTTT. Protein: CASSLSRDTEAFF.

This sequence joins TRBV11-2 and TRBJ1-1; D gene uncertain. The CDR3 has 11 residues. Germline-derived CDR1 and CDR2 are SGHAT and FQNNGV. The V end lost 5 bases, the J end lost 1 base, and 2 bases lay between the germline ends. CDR3 coding DNA: TGTGCCAGCAGCCAGAACACTGAAGCTTTCTTT. Its protein product is CASSQNTEAFF.

This clone was picked up a small number of times. V gene TRBV4-3 combines with J gene TRBJ1-4; D call uncertain. Germline lookup yields CDR1 LGHNA and CDR2 YSLEER. Trimming removed 0 bases at V and 10 bases at J, with 6 bases between. The CDR3 is made up of 12 amino acids. The CDR3 loop is CASSQEIGKLFF. In nucleotides, the CDR3 is TGCGCCAGCAGCCAAGAGATCGGAAAACTGTTTTTT.

The V and J genes are TRBV18 and TRBJ1-5, with TRBD1 as a possible D gene (5 bases). The ends were cut back, 3 bases at V and 3 bases at J, with 12 bases in the middle. CDR3 length: 15 amino acids. From germline, CDR1 is KGHSH and CDR2 LQKENI. CDR3 bases: TGTGCCAGCTCACCCCAACAGGCCGTCAATCAGCCCCAGCATTTT. Translation gives CASSPQQAVNQPQHF. Full variable domain (missing parts from reference TRBV18 and TRBJ1-5): NAGVMQNPRHLVRRRGQEARLRCSPMKGHSHVYWYRQLPEEGLKFMVYLQKENIIDESGMPKERFSAEFPKEGPSILRIQQVVRGDSAAYFCASSPQQAVNQPQHFGDGTRLSIL.

The genes are TRBV7-9 and TRBJ1-2, with D possibly TRBD1 on 6 matching bases. V was pared by 5 bases and J by 5 bases, with 9 bases between. Germline V gene sequence: CDR1 SEHNR, CDR2 FQNEAQ (reference sequence). The CDR3 is made up of 12 amino acids. The DNA of the CDR3 is TGTGCCAGCAGCCCCCAGGGGTATGGCTACACCTTC. This gives the protein CASSPQGYGYTF.

The chain is built from TRBV19 and TRBJ1-5, with TRBD1 as a possible D gene (6 bases). The CDR3 runs to 18 residues. Trimming removed 6 bases at V and 2 bases at J, with 23 bases between. CDR1 and CDR2 (germline): LNHDA, SQIVND (reference sequence). The CDR3 is CASSPPGQGVRGNQPQHF. In DNA form, the CDR3 reads TGTGCCAGTAGCCCTCCGGGACAAGGCGTCCGGGGCAATCAGCCCCAGCATTTT.

The V call is TRBV5-1, the J call TRBJ2-7; perhaps TRBD1 as D (6 bases). The CDR3 consists of 13 residues. From germline, CDR1 is SGHRS and CDR2 YFSETQ. Trimming pared 0 bases from V and 6 bases from J, leaving 10 bases between. In DNA, the CDR3 is TGCGCCAGCAGCTTGGAAGCAGGGGTCGAGCAGTACTTC. Translating it yields CASSLEAGVEQYF.

In this sample, this clone turned up once. The CDR3 nucleotides read TGTGCCAGCAGTCCCTGGGGGGGCACTGAAGCTTTCTTT. This translates into CASSPWGGTEAFF. The V gene is TRBV28, the J gene TRBJ1-1, with D tentatively TRBD1 (5 bases). The V end was cut by 5 bases, the J end by 4 bases, with 11 bases between. The CDR3 sequence is 13 residues long. Germline-derived CDR1 and CDR2 are MDHEN and SYDVKM.

The J gene is TRBJ2-1, the V gene TRBV9; D gene unclear. The V gene's germline CDR1 is SGDLS and CDR2 YYNGEE. The ends were cut back, 0 bases at V and 6 bases at J, with 16 bases in the middle. The CDR3 has 16 residues. DNA of the CDR3: TGTGCCAGCAGCGTAGACAACGCCCCCTGGGCCAATGAGCAGTTCTTC. This sequence encodes CASSVDNAPWANEQFF.

The chain is built from TRBV6-1 and TRBJ1-6; no reliable D call. The germline gives CDR1 MNHNS, CDR2 SASEGT. V dropped 6 bases and J dropped 10 bases, with 16 bases sitting between them. The CDR3 spans 14 residues. For the CDR3, the DNA is TGTGCCAGCAGCGCCGGGTCGGGTGGATCACCCCTCCACTTT. Protein product: CASSAGSGGSPLHF.

This clone has a handful of counts. This rearrangement joins TRBV7-2 to TRBJ2-1; 8 bases align to TRBD2. Germline V gene data show CDR1 as SGHTA and CDR2 as FQGNSA. This CDR3 is built from 13 residues. V lost 5 bases to trimming and J lost 15 bases; unmatched junction nucleotides: 12. CDR3 in amino acids: CASSRLQRGRPFF. DNA of the CDR3: TGTGCCAGCAGCAGGCTGCAGCGGGGGCGCCCGTTCTTC. Looking up the rest from reference TRBV7-2 and TRBJ2-1 gives the full variable domain: GAGVSQSPSNKVTEKGKDVELRCDPISGHTALYWYRQSLGQGLEFLIYFQGNSAPDKSGLPSDRFSAERTGGSVSTLTIQRTQQEDSAVYLCASSRLQRGRPFFGPGTRLTVL.

The rearrangement joins TRBV6-6 to TRBJ1-4; 8 nucleotides match TRBD1. Unmatched junction bases numbered 4, after V lost 6 bases and J lost 7 bases. This CDR3 comprises 13 residues. Germline-derived CDR1 and CDR2 are MNHNY and SVGAGI (reference sequence). As DNA, the CDR3 is TGTGCCAGCAGATCGGGACAGGCTGAAAAACTGTTTTTT. It yields the protein CASRSGQAEKLFF.

As to this clone: At one boundary the junction diverges from the germline segment, which might be a read error. This chain joins TRBV5-1 and TRBJ2-1; 7 nucleotides line up with TRBD1. The CDR3 consists of 14 residues. The germline CDR1 and CDR2 sequences are SGHRS and YFSETQ. The CDR3 spells CASTLSGDSNEQFF. The CDR3 DNA sequence: TGCGCCAGCACCTTGTCCGGGGACAGCAATGAGCAGTTCTTC.

This chain connects TRBV5-4 to TRBJ2-3; 9 bases fit TRBD2. V dropped 4 bases and J dropped 2; count of bases not matched to a gene: 5. This CDR3 is built from 15 residues. Germline lookup yields CDR1 SGHNT and CDR2 YYREEE (reference sequence). The CDR3 protein is CASSLIAGATDTQYF. CDR3 nucleotides: TGTGCCAGCAGCCTCATAGCGGGGGCCACAGATACGCAGTATTTT. Variable domain in full (rest from reference TRBV5-4 and TRBJ2-3): ETGVTQSPTHLIKTRGQQVTLRCSSQSGHNTVSWYQQALGQGPQFIFQYYREEENGRGNFPPRFSGLQFPNYSSELNVNALELDDSALYLCASSLIAGATDTQYFGPGTRLTVL.

The genes are TRBV2 and TRBJ1-2, with D unclear. V was shortened by 2 bases and J by 4 bases, with 5 bases between the two germline ends. Germline assignment: CDR1 SNHLY and CDR2 FYNNEI. The CDR3 has 12 amino acids. CDR3: CASSERGYGYTF. The CDR3 DNA follows: TGTGCCAGCAGTGAACGCGGCTATGGCTACACCTTC.

This clone was observed a handful of times. This chain uses TRBV11-2 with TRBJ1-6, with D maybe TRBD1 (6 bases). The CDR3 covers 18 residues. V shed 1 base and J shed 1 base, with 14 bases lying between them. Germline CDR1 is SGHAT and CDR2 is FQNNGV. The CDR3, as DNA: TGTGCCAGCAGCTTAGCACCCTTGAGGGGGTCCTATAATTCACCCCTCCACTTT. This sequence encodes CASSLAPLRGSYNSPLHF.

The J gene is TRBJ1-5, the V gene TRBV4-1; TRBD1 agrees at 7 bases. J lost 7 bases, V lost 1 base, and 7 bases had no gene match. The V gene's germline CDR1 is MGHRA and CDR2 YSYEKL. This CDR3 has 15 residues. The CDR3 region is CASSQGQGERQPQHF. In nucleotides, the CDR3 is TGCGCCAGCAGCCAAGGCCAGGGGGAGAGACAGCCCCAGCATTTT.